This TCR beta chain was documented in a study of human T cells and chemical hapten exposure. The CDR3 is 16 residues long. This clonotype was observed a handful of times. Documented time point: patch test 1, 2 weeks after DPC sensitization. This sample's treatment: therapeutic diphenylcyclopropenone sensitization with weekly scalp DPC. It was unfractionated whole blood from which total RNA was extracted. TCRdb reprocessed the RACE reads with MiXCR, giving one entry per CDR3 protein. Among roughly 34,000 distinct CDR3 sequences, 5.5% to 8% were seen once, and the ten largest hold roughly 9%. This TCR was recovered from a woman in her thirties with alopecia areata. Some clones in this sample may be carry-over from other donors' samples. The chain joins TRBV3-2 to TRBJ2-7; the D call TRBD1 from the table was never checked on the DNA. TRBV3-2 is an annotated pseudogene. The source was whole blood, collected in connection with sensitization to the hapten diphenylcyclopropenone (DPC). CDR3 in DNA: TGTGCCAGCAGTAACAATCGCAGGACCCCCGGAGACGAGCAGTACTTC. Its translation is CASSNNRRTPGDEQYF.